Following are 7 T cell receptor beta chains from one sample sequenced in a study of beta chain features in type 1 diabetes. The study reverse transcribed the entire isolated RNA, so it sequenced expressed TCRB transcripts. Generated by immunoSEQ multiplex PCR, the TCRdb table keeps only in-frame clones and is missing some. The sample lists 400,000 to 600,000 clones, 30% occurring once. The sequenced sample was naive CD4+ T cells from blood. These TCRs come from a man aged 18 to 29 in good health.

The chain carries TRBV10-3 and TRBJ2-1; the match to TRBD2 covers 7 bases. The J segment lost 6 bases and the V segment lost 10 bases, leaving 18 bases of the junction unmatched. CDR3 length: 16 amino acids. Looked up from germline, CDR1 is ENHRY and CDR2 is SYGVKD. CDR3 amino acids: CASAGVGSDPFNEQFF. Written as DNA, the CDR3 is TGTGCCAGCGCGGGGGTAGGGAGCGACCCTTTCAATGAGCAGTTCTTC.

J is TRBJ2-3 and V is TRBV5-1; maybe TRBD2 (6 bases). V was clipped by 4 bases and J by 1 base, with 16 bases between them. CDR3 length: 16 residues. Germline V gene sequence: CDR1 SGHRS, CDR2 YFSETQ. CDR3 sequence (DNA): TGCGCCAGCAGCCCGGGGGACGCCGGCCGCACAGATACGCAGTATTTT. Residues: CASSPGDAGRTDTQYF.

For the CDR3, the DNA is TGTGCCAGCAGGAGGACAGGGGCGAACACTGAAGCTTTCTTT. Translation gives CASRRTGANTEAFF. The V gene is TRBV28, the J gene TRBJ1-1, with TRBD1 identical over 9 bases. Germline CDR1 MDHEN, CDR2 SYDVKM. The CDR3 extends over 14 amino acids. The J segment lost 1 base and the V segment lost 6 bases, leaving 3 bases of the junction unmatched.

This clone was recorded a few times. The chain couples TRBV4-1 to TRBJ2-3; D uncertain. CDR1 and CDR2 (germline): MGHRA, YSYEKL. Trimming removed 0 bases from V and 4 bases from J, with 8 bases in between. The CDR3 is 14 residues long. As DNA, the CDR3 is TGCGCCAGCAGCCAAGATCCGCAATCAGATACGCAGTATTTT. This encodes CASSQDPQSDTQYF.

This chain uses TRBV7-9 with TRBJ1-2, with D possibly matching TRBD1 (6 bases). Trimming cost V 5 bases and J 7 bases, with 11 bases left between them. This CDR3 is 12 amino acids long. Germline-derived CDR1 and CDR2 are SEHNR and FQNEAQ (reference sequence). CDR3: CASSHRGGGYTF. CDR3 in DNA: TGTGCCAGCAGCCACCGAGGGGGTGGCTACACCTTC.

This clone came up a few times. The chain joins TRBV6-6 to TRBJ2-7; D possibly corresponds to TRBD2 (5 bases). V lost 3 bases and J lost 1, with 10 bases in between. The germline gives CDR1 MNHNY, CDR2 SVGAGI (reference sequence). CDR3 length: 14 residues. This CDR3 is CASSYQEDSYEQYF. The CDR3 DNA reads TGTGCCAGCAGTTATCAGGAGGATTCCTACGAGCAGTACTTC.

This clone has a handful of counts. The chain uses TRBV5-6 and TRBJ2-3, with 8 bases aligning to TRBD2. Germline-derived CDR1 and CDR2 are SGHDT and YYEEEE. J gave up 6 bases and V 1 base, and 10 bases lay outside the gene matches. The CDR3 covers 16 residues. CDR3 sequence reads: CASSLYLTSGGDTQYF. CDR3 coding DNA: TGTGCCAGCAGCTTGTACCTCACTAGCGGTGGTGATACGCAGTATTTT.